The 7 T cell receptor beta chains below come from one sample, sequenced in a study of T cells in Graves' hyperthyroidism and ophthalmopathy. Amplification of TCR beta CDR3 regions used RNA as the template. The TCR CDR3 first-round RT-PCR relied on the HTBI primer set. MiXCR was run by TCRdb on the multiplex PCR reads, yielding one entry per CDR3 protein. This table holds around 690,000 distinct CDR3 sequences, roughly 17% found once. The sequencing sample was made of blood. These receptors were collected from a man between 45 and 60 years old with Graves' hyperthyroidism.

This clonotype was observed a few times. The gene calls are TRBV12-3 or TRBV12-4 and TRBJ2-7; D is perhaps TRBD2 (5 bases). The CDR3 totals 12 residues. V was shortened by 7 bases and J by 3 bases, with 10 bases between the two germline ends. CDR3 bases: TGTGCCAGCACCTCACTAGTCTACGAGCAGTACTTC. Translation: CASTSLVYEQYF.

This chain connects TRBV4-1 to TRBJ2-5, with unresolved D. CDR3 length: 15 residues. Between the trimmed V and J ends, which lost 0 bases and 0 bases, there was a span of 8 bases. From germline, CDR1 is MGHRA and CDR2 YSYEKL. CDR3 protein: CASSQEDGHQETQYF. CDR3 coding DNA: TGCGCCAGCAGCCAAGAGGACGGGCACCAAGAGACCCAGTACTTC.

The chain is built from TRBV3-1 and TRBJ1-3, with a tentative D call TRBD1 (5 bases). The CDR3 contains 12 residues. V lost 11 bases and J lost 4, with 12 bases in between. The germline V gene encodes CDR1 LGHDT and CDR2 YNNKEL (reference sequence). The DNA of the CDR3 is TGTGCCGCGGCGGGGGACGGAAACACCATATATTTT. Residues: CAAAGDGNTIYF.

Many counts were recorded for this clonotype. The rearrangement links TRBV10-3 to TRBJ1-1; D not resolved. CDR1 is ENHRY and CDR2 is SYGVKD in the germline V gene. CDR3 length equals 14 residues. Trimming stripped 4 bases from V and 1 base from J, with 10 bases between. In nucleotides, the CDR3 is TGTGCCATCAGTGTTGCCAGCCAGAACACTGAAGCTTTCTTT. Protein: CAISVASQNTEAFF.

Many counts were recorded for this clonotype. The chain uses TRBV2 and TRBJ2-1; 11 bases match TRBD2. Trimming at V came to 6 bases and at J to 4 bases, leaving 5 bases not matched to a gene. This CDR3 contains 15 residues. Germline CDR1 and CDR2: SNHLY and FYNNEI. The DNA for the CDR3 is TGTGCCAGCAGGGATGGGACTAGCGGTTACAATGAGCAGTTCTTC. Translating gives CASRDGTSGYNEQFF.

The rearrangement joins TRBV5-1 to TRBJ1-2; D is possibly TRBD1 (5 bases). With 9 bases removed from V and 2 bases from J, the gap between germline ends came to 14 bases. Germline V gene sequence: CDR1 SGHRS, CDR2 YFSETQ. The CDR3 extends over 13 amino acids. CDR3 DNA: TGCGCCACCTCTAAAGGGGACAACTATGGCTACACCTTC. This gives the protein CATSKGDNYGYTF. The whole variable domain, remainder taken from reference TRBV5-1 and TRBJ1-2, is KAGVTQTPRYLIKTRGQQVTLSCSPISGHRSVSWYQQTPGQGLQFLFEYFSETQRNKGNFPGRFSGRQFSNSRSEMNVSTLELGDSALYLCATSKGDNYGYTFGSGTRLTVV.

This clonotype was counted many times. This sequence joins TRBV25-1 and TRBJ1-2; 7 bases line up with TRBD1. Germline CDR1 is MGHDK and CDR2 is SYGVNS. The V and J ends lost 5 bases and 5 bases, in that order; junction bases with no gene match: 8. This CDR3 spans 14 amino acids. For the CDR3, the DNA is TGTGCCAGCAGTCAGGGGGGGTTCGTTTATGGCTACACCTTC. Its translation: CASSQGGFVYGYTF.